This T cell receptor (beta chain) was recovered during a study of T-cell reconstitution after alpha-beta-depleted transplantation in children. Study-level findings and limits: By about two months after transplant, alpha-beta T cells reportedly arose from several hundred graft clones that had expanded. Recipient T cells and thymic progenitors that survived were the source of the high TCRbeta diversity seen at day 60 in some patients. T-cell numbers and diversity, one year after transplant, stemmed largely from T cells that were newly produced.

V gave up 1 base and J gave up 0 bases; unmatched junction bases: 11. The CDR3 has 19 residues. Germline V gene lookup returns CDR1 DFQATT and CDR2 SNEGSKA (reference sequence). The table lists this clonotype with many counts. Its antigen is unidentified. This sample's TCRbeta library carried unique molecular identifier barcodes. TCRdb redid the calling of the PCR reads with MiXCR, one entry per CDR3 protein. The data contain around 190,000 distinct CDR3 sequences, roughly 7.1% of them singletons. Sample: PBMCs, taken before TCRalphabeta/CD19-depleted stem cell transplant. The gene calls are TRBV20-1 and TRBJ1-6; 8 bases fit TRBD1. This clonotype was obtained from a boy aged 2-9 years with acute lymphoblastic leukemia, due to receive a stem cell transplant. In DNA form, the CDR3 reads TGCAGTGCTAGAGCTCGGCGGGCAGGGGGCTTCTCCTATAATTCACCCCTCCACTTT. Its protein is CSARARRAGGFSYNSPLHF.